A selection of T cell receptor beta chains follows, all from one sample in a study of shared clonotypes between healthy human individuals. Generated by immunoSEQ multiplex PCR, the TCRdb table keeps only in-frame clones and is missing some. Here the sample spans approximately 840,000 clones, roughly 96% being singletons. The source material was naive CD8+ T cells sorted from blood. These receptors were taken from a man in his thirties or forties in good health. CDR3s include the opening cysteine and the closing phenylalanine or tryptophan. Each record gives: V gene, D gene, J gene, clone size, CDR3 protein, CDR3 DNA. The D gene is left open where the match is weak. Clone size, where shown, is once, few, many, or a class for clones that have expanded.

>TRBV7-6|-|TRBJ2-7|-
CASSSRVYEQYF
TGTGCCAGCAGCAGCAGGGTCTACGAGCAGTACTTC
>TRBV5-4|-|TRBJ1-2|-
CASSSLSETNYGYTF
TGTGCCAGCAGCTCCCTCTCGGAAACAAACTATGGCTACACCTTC
>TRBV6-5|-|TRBJ1-5|-
CASSYRGFNQPQHF
TGTGCCAGCAGTTACAGGGGGTTTAATCAGCCCCAGCATTTT
>TRBV29-1|TRBD2|TRBJ2-1|-
CSVRLAGRGSYNEQFF
TGCAGCGTCCGACTAGCGGGACGCGGCTCCTACAATGAGCAGTTCTTC
>TRBV7-2|-|TRBJ2-7|-
CASSLAQSGYSYEQYF
TGTGCCAGCAGCTTAGCGCAAAGCGGGTACTCCTACGAGCAGTACTTC
>TRBV7-9|-|TRBJ2-1|few
CASSSVPGGYYNEQFF
TGTGCCAGCAGCTCAGTCCCAGGTGGCTATTACAATGAGCAGTTCTTC
>TRBV6-6|-|TRBJ1-1|-
CASSPLPGSEAFF
TGTGCCAGCAGTCCTCTCCCAGGGTCTGAAGCTTTCTTT
>TRBV5-4|-|TRBJ2-1|-
CASSLPHDRNNEQFF
TGTGCCAGCAGCTTGCCCCACGACAGGAACAATGAGCAGTTCTTC
>TRBV4-2|-|TRBJ2-7|-
CASSQGREYEQYF
TGTGCCAGCAGCCAGGGCAGAGAATACGAGCAGTACTTC
>TRBV2|TRBD1|TRBJ2-7|-
CASSVPGQVYEQYF
TGTGCCAGCAGTGTACCGGGACAGGTCTACGAGCAGTACTTC
>TRBV16|TRBD1|TRBJ1-1|-
CASSYYGTGNTEAFF
TGTGCCAGCAGCTACTACGGGACAGGGAACACTGAAGCTTTCTTT
>TRBV27|-|TRBJ2-7|once
CASSPRVDPYEQYF
TGTGCCAGCAGTCCCCGGGTGGACCCCTACGAGCAGTACTTC
>TRBV30|-|TRBJ1-1|-
CAWSADLGTEAFF
TGTGCCTGGAGTGCTGATCTGGGCACTGAAGCTTTCTTT
>TRBV30|-|TRBJ2-1|-
CAWSTPGNEQFF
TGTGCCTGGAGTACCCCAGGGAATGAGCAGTTCTTC
>TRBV16|-|TRBJ1-4|-
CASSQFVPRATTNEKLFF
TGTGCCAGCAGCCAATTCGTCCCCCGGGCCACAACTAATGAAAAACTGTTTTTT
>TRBV29-1|TRBD2|TRBJ2-3|-
CSVAGLALDTDTQYF
TGCAGCGTTGCCGGACTAGCTTTGGACACAGATACGCAGTATTTT
>TRBV9|-|TRBJ2-3|-
CASSSDGADTQYF
TGTGCCAGCAGCTCCGATGGGGCAGATACGCAGTATTTT
>TRBV4-1|TRBD1|TRBJ1-2|-
CASSQEGQNSNYGYTF
TGCGCCAGCAGCCAAGAGGGACAGAACTCTAACTATGGCTACACCTTC
>TRBV6-5|-|TRBJ1-1|once
CASSYTSMNTEAFF
TGTGCCAGCAGTTACACCAGCATGAACACTGAAGCTTTCTTT
>TRBV9|-|TRBJ2-5|-
CASSGPGPVEETQYF
TGTGCCAGCAGCGGGCCGGGTCCGGTCGAAGAGACCCAGTACTTC
>TRBV14|TRBD1|TRBJ1-1|-
CASSHRGRGVNTEAFF
TGTGCCAGTTCACACAGGGGCCGAGGAGTAAACACTGAAGCTTTCTTT
>TRBV7-9|-|TRBJ1-5|few
CASSLGVQPQHF
TGTGCCAGCAGCTTAGGGGTGCAGCCCCAGCATTTT
>TRBV6-6|-|TRBJ2-2|-
CASSYSPQLFF
TGTGCCAGCAGTTACTCTCCTCAGCTGTTTTTT
>TRBV7-2|-|TRBJ2-1|-
CASSLGMSQFF
TGTGCCAGCAGCCTCGGTATGTCCCAGTTCTTC